The TCR beta chain under discussion was sequenced for a study of vaccination and CD4 T cells after COVID-19. Documented treatment: approximately 9-day PBMC culture with coronavirus spike peptide pools or control peptides (ViraFEST assay). Sequencing of the DNA from cultured CD4+ T cells was carried out with the Oncomine TCR Beta short-read assay. TCRdb reprocessed the PCR reads via MiXCR and lists one record per CDR3 protein. The sample carries 20,000 to 30,000 distinct CDR3 sequences, roughly 64% recorded once. This clonotype was detected only a few times. The antigen is unknown. V dropped 7 bases and J dropped 7 bases, with 11 bases sitting between them. Germline CDR1 is LNHDA and CDR2 is SQIVND (reference sequence). CDR3 length: 13 residues.

The specimen sequenced was CD4+ T cells from blood, cultured in vitro. The sequence was collected from a human donor who had recovered from COVID-19. This chain joins TRBV19 and TRBJ1-6, with D possibly being TRBD1 (6 bases). The CDR3 loop is CASNGQSNSPLHF. CDR3 DNA sequence: TGTGCCAGTAACGGACAGAGCAATTCACCCCTCCACTTT.